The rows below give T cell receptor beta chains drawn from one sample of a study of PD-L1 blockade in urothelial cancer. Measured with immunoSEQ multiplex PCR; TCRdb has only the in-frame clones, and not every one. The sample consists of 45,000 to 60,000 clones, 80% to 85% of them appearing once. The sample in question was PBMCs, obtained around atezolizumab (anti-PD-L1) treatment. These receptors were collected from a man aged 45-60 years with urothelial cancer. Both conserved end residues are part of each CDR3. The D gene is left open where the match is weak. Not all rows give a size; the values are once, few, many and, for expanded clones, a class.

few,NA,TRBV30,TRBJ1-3,TGTGCCTGGAGTGTTTCCGGTGGCTCTGGAAACACCATATATTTT,CAWSVSGGSGNTIYF
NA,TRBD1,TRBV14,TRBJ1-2,TGTGCCAGCAGCCAAGATCTTTGGGGACAGAGAGATGGCTACACCTTC,CASSQDLWGQRDGYTF
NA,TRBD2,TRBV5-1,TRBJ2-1,TGCGCCACTACGAGGACTAGCGGGATACGTGGGGAGAATGAGCAGTTCTTC,CATTRTSGIRGENEQFF
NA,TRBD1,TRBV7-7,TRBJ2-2,TGTGCTAGCAGCCCTGGGACAGGGACCGGGGAGCTGTTTTTT,CASSPGTGTGELFF
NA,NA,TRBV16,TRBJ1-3,TGTGCCAGCAGCCAATCGGCAGGGCGTACTGGAAACACCATATATTTT,CASSQSAGRTGNTIYF
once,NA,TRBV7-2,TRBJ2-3,TGTGCCAGCAGCTTCGGGACTTCGGCACGGACGCAGTATTTT,CASSFGTSARTQYF
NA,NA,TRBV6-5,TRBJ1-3,TGTGCCAGCGGGGGGGACGTTTCCTCTGGAAACACCATATATTTT,CASGGDVSSGNTIYF
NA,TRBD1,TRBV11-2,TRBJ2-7,TGTGCCAGCAGCTTAGCAGGGGGCTCCTACGAGCAGTACTTC,CASSLAGGSYEQYF
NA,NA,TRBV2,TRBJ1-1,TGTGCCAGCACAGACTATGGTGATGGGGCTTTCTTT,CASTDYGDGAFF
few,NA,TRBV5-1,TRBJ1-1,TGCGCCAGCAGCTTGGATGAGGGGGTCCCCGTTGCTTTCTTT,CASSLDEGVPVAFF
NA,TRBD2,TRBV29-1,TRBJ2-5,TGCAGCGTTGGAGCGGGGTCGGAGACCCAGTACTTC,CSVGAGSETQYF
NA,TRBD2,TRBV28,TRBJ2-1,TGTGCCAGCAGTTTAAGGTCCGGGCGGGGGGTAGACAATGAGCAGTTCTTC,CASSLRSGRGVDNEQFF
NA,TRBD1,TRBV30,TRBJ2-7,TGTGCCTGGAGTTTTTCCCCCCCCAGGACAGGGCGCTACGAGCAGTACTTC,CAWSFSPPRTGRYEQYF
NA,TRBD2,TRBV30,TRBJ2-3,TGTGCCTGGAGTACCGGGAGGGGCACAGATACGCAGTATTTT,CAWSTGRGTDTQYF
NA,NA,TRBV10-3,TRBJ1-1,TGTGCCATCAGTGAGCCGAAAGGAGGTTCTGAAGCTTTCTTT,CAISEPKGGSEAFF
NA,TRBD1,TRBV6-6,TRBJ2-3,TGTGCCAGCAGTCAGTCGACAGGGGGGAGCACAGATACGCAGTATTTT,CASSQSTGGSTDTQYF
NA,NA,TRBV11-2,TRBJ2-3,TGTGCCAGCCTACGGGTTTCCGGGACAGATACGCAGTATTTT,CASLRVSGTDTQYF
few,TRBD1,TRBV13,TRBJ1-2,TGTGCCAGCAGTGAGGACAGGGAGGTCTATGGCTACACCTTC,CASSEDREVYGYTF
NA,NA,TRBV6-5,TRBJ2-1,TGTGCCAGCAGTTTTGGTAGATATGAGCAGTTCTTC,CASSFGRYEQFF
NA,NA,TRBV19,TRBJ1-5,TGTGCCAGTAGTGTAGCAGGGGCCCTAAATCAGCCCCAGCATTTT,CASSVAGALNQPQHF
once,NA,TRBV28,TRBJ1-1,TGTGCCAGCAGTTTGCCCCTATCCGGGACACACCCCAGGGGAGCTTTCTTT,CASSLPLSGTHPRGAFF
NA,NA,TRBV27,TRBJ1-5,TGTGCCACCGCACCAGGGGCGGTGGGCAATCAGCCCCAGCATTTT,CATAPGAVGNQPQHF
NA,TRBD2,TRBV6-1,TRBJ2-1,TGTGCCAGCAGGGTTAGCGGGAGCTCCTACAATGAGCAGTTCTTC,CASRVSGSSYNEQFF
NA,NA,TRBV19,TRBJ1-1,TGTGCCAGTAGTACGGGGGGGGGCAAATGGACTGAAGCTTTCTTT,CASSTGGGKWTEAFF
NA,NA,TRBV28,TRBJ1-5,TGTGCCAGCAATCTCAGGTCCCATCAGCCCCAGCATTTT,CASNLRSHQPQHF
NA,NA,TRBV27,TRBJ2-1,TGTGCCAGCCGAGGTGCCGGGACTCGCGACAATGAGCAGTTCTTC,CASRGAGTRDNEQFF
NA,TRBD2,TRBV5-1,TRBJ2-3,TGCGCCAGCAGACGGACTAGCGGGTACACAGATACGCAGTATTTT,CASRRTSGYTDTQYF
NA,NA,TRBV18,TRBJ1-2,TGTGCCAGCTCAGCAGAACAGGGTGTACATGGCTACACCTTC,CASSAEQGVHGYTF
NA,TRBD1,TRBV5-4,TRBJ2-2,TGTGCCAGCAGCTTAGGGGCAGGGGGCACCGGGGAGCTGTTTTTT,CASSLGAGGTGELFF
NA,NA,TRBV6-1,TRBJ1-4,TGTGCCAGCAGTGAAAATTTACTTTTTTTT,CASSENLLFF
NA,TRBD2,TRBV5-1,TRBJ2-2,TGCGCCAGCAGCTTGGCCGGGGTAGCGGGAAACACCGGGGAGCTGTTTTTT,CASSLAGVAGNTGELFF
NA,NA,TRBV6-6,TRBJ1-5,TGTGCCAGCGGCCGACAGGATCAGCCCCAGCATTTT,CASGRQDQPQHF
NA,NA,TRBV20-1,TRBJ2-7,TGCAGTGCTAGCCTCACTTACGAGCAGTACTTC,CSASLTYEQYF
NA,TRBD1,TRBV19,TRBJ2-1,TGTGCCAGTAGGGCTAGGACAGGGGGCTCAGGTGAGCAGTTCTTC,CASRARTGGSGEQFF
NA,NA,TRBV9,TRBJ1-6,TGTGCCAGCAGAAAGGAGAGCTCCTATAATTCACCCCTCCACTTT,CASRKESSYNSPLHF
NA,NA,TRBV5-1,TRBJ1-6,TGCGCCAGCAGCTTGGGAGTTTCTAATTCACCCCTCCACTTT,CASSLGVSNSPLHF
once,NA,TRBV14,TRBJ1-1,TGTGCCAGCAGCCAGTGGGGAGCTATGAACACTGAAGCTTTCTTT,CASSQWGAMNTEAFF